These 15 T cell receptor beta chains were all obtained from the same sample, sequenced in a study of cytomegalovirus exposure and HLA in healthy donors. The primer mix had 60 Vbeta and 13 Jbeta primers. Assay: immunoSEQ multiplex PCR; the TCRdb copy retains only in-frame clones and omits some. The sample has 180,000 or so clones; more than 80% are singletons. The sample was PBMCs. These receptors originate from a woman in her late teens or twenties in good health and CMV-seropositive.

The chain recombines TRBV5-6 with TRBJ2-2; the D gene is possibly TRBD2 (5 bases). V dropped 0 bases and J dropped 9 bases, with 6 bases sitting between them. The CDR3 is 12 residues long. Germline CDR1 reads SGHDT; CDR2 reads YYEEEE. The CDR3 DNA follows: TGTGCCAGCAGCTTGGGGGAGTGGGAGCTGTTTTTT. Encoded protein: CASSLGEWELFF.

The chain recombines TRBV30 with TRBJ1-5; perhaps TRBD1 as D (6 bases). The CDR3 has 15 residues. Germline V gene data show CDR1 as GTSNPN and CDR2 as SVGIG (reference sequence). The V and J ends lost 5 bases and 4 bases respectively, with 18 bases between them. The CDR3 coding sequence is TGTGCCTGGTCTTCGTGGCAGGGGCTGAATCAGCCCCAGCATTTT. Its protein is CAWSSWQGLNQPQHF.

This clone was seen once. The chain carries TRBV20-1 and TRBJ2-7; tentative D call: TRBD2 (5 bases). The germline V and J ends were trimmed by 5 bases and 7 bases, with 12 bases remaining between them. Germline V gene lookup returns CDR1 DFQATT and CDR2 SNEGSKA (reference sequence). The CDR3 loop spans 11 amino acids. The DNA for the CDR3 is TGCAGTGCTCCCGGGGTCAAGGAGCAGTACTTC. Translation: CSAPGVKEQYF.

The chain combines TRBV9 with TRBJ1-2; 7 bases map to TRBD1. V gave up 0 bases and J gave up 7 bases; unmatched junction bases: 9. The CDR3 has 15 residues. Germline CDR1 and CDR2: SGDLS and YYNGEE. In DNA, the CDR3 is TGTGCCAGCAGCGTAGAAGGGGGCCTGGTGAGTGGCTACACCTTC. Protein: CASSVEGGLVSGYTF.

This clone was counted only a few times. The CDR3 DNA is TGTGCCACCAGCAGAGATCGGGACAGGGGCCAGAACTATGGCTACACCTTC. Protein product: CATSRDRDRGQNYGYTF. The V and J genes are TRBV15 and TRBJ1-2; TRBD1 matches at 10 bases. V was clipped by 0 bases and J by 2 bases; unmatched bases: 6. Germline V gives CDR1 LNHNV, CDR2 YYDKDF (reference sequence). This CDR3 spans 17 amino acids. The full variable domain, rest sourced from reference TRBV15 and TRBJ1-2, is DAMVIQNPRYQVTQFGKPVTLSCSQTLNHNVMYWYQQKSSQAPKLLFHYYDKDFNNEADTPDNFQSRRPNTSFCFLDIRSPGLGDTAMYLCATSRDRDRGQNYGYTFGSGTRLTVV.

The rearrangement joins TRBV5-1 to TRBJ2-7; a possible D gene is TRBD1 (6 bases). V was trimmed by 4 bases and J by 5 bases, leaving 16 bases between them. Looked up from germline, CDR1 is SGHRS and CDR2 is YFSETQ. The CDR3 consists of 14 residues. CDR3 coding DNA: TGCGCCAGCAGCAGCGGACAGCCTTCGGACGAGCAGTACTTC. It yields the protein CASSSGQPSDEQYF.

V and J are TRBV28 and TRBJ1-5; D may be TRBD1 (5 bases). Trimming stripped 3 bases from V and 5 bases from J, with 17 bases between. This CDR3 spans 16 amino acids. Per the germline V gene, CDR1 is MDHEN and CDR2 is SYDVKM. CDR3 bases: TGTGCCAGCAGTTTCAGGATTAGAAGGGGCCATCAGCCCCAGCATTTT. Protein sequence: CASSFRIRRGHQPQHF.

The V and J genes are TRBV6-1 and TRBJ1-3; 9 bases are a match to TRBD1. The V gene end was trimmed by 2 bases and the J gene end by 0 bases; junction bases not matched to a gene: 5. CDR3 length: 17 amino acids. The V gene's germline CDR1 is MNHNS and CDR2 SASEGT. The CDR3 sequence is CASSEWGQGPSGNTIYF. In DNA, the CDR3 is TGTGCCAGCAGTGAATGGGGACAGGGTCCCTCTGGAAACACCATATATTTT.

The V call is TRBV6-5, the J call TRBJ2-1, with TRBD2 identical over 11 bases. The germline V gene encodes CDR1 MNHEY and CDR2 SVGAGI. The CDR3 has 16 amino acids. The J segment lost 5 bases and the V segment lost 4 bases, leaving 7 bases of the junction unmatched. The CDR3 bases are TGTGCCAGCAGTTCTTTAGCGGGGGGGCTTGACAATGAGCAGTTCTTC. Protein: CASSSLAGGLDNEQFF.

The chain carries TRBV28 and TRBJ1-5, with D tentatively TRBD1 (6 bases). The germline V gene has CDR1 MDHEN and CDR2 SYDVKM. The CDR3 covers 18 residues. Trimming took off 5 bases at V and 1 base at J, with 21 bases between the two ends. The CDR3 coding sequence is TGTGCCAGCAGTCAGGCAGGGGTAGAAATTTGGAGCAATCAGCCCCAGCATTTT. The encoded protein is CASSQAGVEIWSNQPQHF.

The chain combines TRBV11-3 with TRBJ2-5; TRBD1 is a possible D gene (6 bases). Between the trimmed V and J ends, which lost 1 base and 2 bases, there was a span of 14 bases. The V gene's germline CDR1 is SGHNT and CDR2 YENEEA. The CDR3 has 16 amino acids. The CDR3: CASSLGSKRGQETQYF. DNA of the CDR3: TGTGCCAGCAGCTTAGGGTCCAAGAGGGGGCAAGAGACCCAGTACTTC.

The rearrangement links TRBV27 to TRBJ2-1, with D hard to call. The CDR3 consists of 17 residues. Trimming shortened V by 0 bases and J by 8 bases, and 20 bases separated the two germline ends. CDR1 and CDR2 (germline): MNHEY, SMNVEV (reference sequence). The CDR3 bases are TGTGCCAGCAGTTTATCGCAGGATTTAGGTTTTTGGGATGAGCAGTTCTTC. Translation: CASSLSQDLGFWDEQFF.

This clone was detected once. In nucleotides, the CDR3 is TGTGCCAGCAGCCCCCGAGGACTAGCCTACGAGCAGTACTTC. Encoded protein: CASSPRGLAYEQYF. The chain carries TRBV7-8 and TRBJ2-7, with 7 bases aligning to TRBD2. Germline V gene data show CDR1 as SGHVS and CDR2 as FQNEAQ. The CDR3 runs to 14 residues. V dropped 5 bases and J dropped 2; count of bases not matched to a gene: 6.

There are a few counts of this clone. The chain is built from TRBV2 and TRBJ1-1; possible D gene TRBD1, 6 bases. CDR1 is SNHLY, CDR2 FYNNEI, per germline. Trimming shortened V by 7 bases and J by 2 bases, and 11 bases separated the two germline ends. This CDR3 spans 13 amino acids. The CDR3: CASNFRGNTEAFF. CDR3 coding DNA: TGTGCCAGCAACTTCAGGGGAAACACTGAAGCTTTCTTT.

There are a few counts of this clone. The CDR3 nucleotides are TGTGCCAGCAGCCATGGACTAGCGGGGGGCCAACCCTTCACAGATACGCAGTATTTT. This sequence encodes CASSHGLAGGQPFTDTQYF. The V and J genes are TRBV5-6 and TRBJ2-3, with TRBD2 matching 14 bases. J gave up 2 bases and V 4 bases, and 12 bases lay outside the gene matches. The CDR3 is 19 amino acids. The germline V gene encodes CDR1 SGHDT and CDR2 YYEEEE.